These 12 T cell receptor beta chains share one sample of origin, sequenced in a study of monozygotic twins with inflammatory bowel disease. TCRdb reworked the 5' RACE reads into one entry per CDR3 protein, no DNA. The listing records about 160,000 distinct CDR3 sequences. The material sequenced was blood. The receptors come from a human donor with ulcerative colitis or Crohn's disease, or a healthy co-twin of an affected twin (not recorded which).

The chain recombines TRBV2 with TRBJ2-1; TCRdb selects TRBD1, and the lack of DNA leaves this call unchecked. Per germline, CDR1 SNHLY and CDR2 FYNNEI. The CDR3 runs 15 residues. The CDR3 region is CASSPRGKVRDEQFF.

The chain employs TRBV5-1 and TRBJ1-1. Germline V gene sequence: CDR1 SGHRS, CDR2 YFSETQ. The CDR3 sequence is 14 residues long. CDR3 in amino acids: CASSLEQMNTEAFF.

The genes are TRBV4-1 and TRBJ2-1; TCRdb's D call, TRBD2, is unchecked because there is no DNA. Germline CDR1 MGHRA, CDR2 YSYEKL. CDR3 length: 14 amino acids. CDR3: CASKSLAGGREQFF.

The V and J genes are TRBV20-1 and TRBJ1-2; TCRdb calls TRBD1, which cannot be checked without DNA. The length of the CDR3 is 13 residues. The germline V gene has CDR1 DFQATT and CDR2 SNEGSKA (reference sequence). The CDR3 region is CSAREGQNYGYTF.

The chain employs TRBV27 and TRBJ1-2; TCRdb's assignment of TRBD1 cannot be checked, as there is no DNA. CDR1 MNHEY and CDR2 SMNVEV come from the germline V gene (reference sequence). The CDR3 has 15 amino acids. CDR3 sequence: CASSAPGTGDYGYTF.

The rearrangement links TRBV20-1 to TRBJ1-6; TCRdb picks TRBD1, but there is no DNA to check that call. This CDR3 contains 17 residues. CDR1 and CDR2 from the germline V gene are DFQATT and SNEGSKA (reference sequence). The CDR3 reads CSARDGGLGGYNSPLHF.

J is TRBJ2-7 and V is TRBV3-1. This CDR3 region has 11 residues. CDR1 and CDR2 (germline): LGHDT, YNNKEL (reference sequence). The CDR3 loop is CASSHGTEQYF.

The chain has TRBV7-3 and TRBJ2-3; TCRdb selects TRBD1, and the lack of DNA leaves this call unchecked. The CDR3 contains 14 residues. From germline, CDR1 is SGHTA and CDR2 FQGTGA. CDR3 region: CASSFFQGDDTQYF. Together with reference TRBV7-3 and TRBJ2-3, the CDR3 gives the full variable domain: GAGVSQTPSNKVTEKGKYVELRCDPISGHTALYWYRQSLGQGPEFLIYFQGTGAADDSGLPNDRFFAVRPEGSVSTLKIQRTERGDSAVYLCASSFFQGDDTQYFGPGTRLTVL.

This chain links TRBV6-1 with TRBJ1-1. This CDR3 comprises 14 residues. Germline assignment: CDR1 MNHNS and CDR2 SASEGT. This CDR3 reads CASSRSTPNTEAFF.

The gene calls are TRBV30 and TRBJ2-5; with no DNA, the TCRdb D assignment of TRBD1 cannot be verified. Germline-derived CDR1 and CDR2 are GTSNPN and SVGIG (reference sequence). The CDR3 is 14 residues long. The CDR3 spells CAWGVGAAAETQYF.

The rearrangement uses TRBV12-5 and TRBJ1-2. This CDR3 spans 15 amino acids. From germline, CDR1 is LGHNT and CDR2 FRNRAP. CDR3 protein: CASALDMGSILRYTF.

This CDR3 is CSAKGSSYNEQFF. The chain joins TRBV20-1 to TRBJ2-1. This CDR3 is 13 amino acids long. CDR1 DFQATT and CDR2 SNEGSKA come from the germline V gene (reference sequence).